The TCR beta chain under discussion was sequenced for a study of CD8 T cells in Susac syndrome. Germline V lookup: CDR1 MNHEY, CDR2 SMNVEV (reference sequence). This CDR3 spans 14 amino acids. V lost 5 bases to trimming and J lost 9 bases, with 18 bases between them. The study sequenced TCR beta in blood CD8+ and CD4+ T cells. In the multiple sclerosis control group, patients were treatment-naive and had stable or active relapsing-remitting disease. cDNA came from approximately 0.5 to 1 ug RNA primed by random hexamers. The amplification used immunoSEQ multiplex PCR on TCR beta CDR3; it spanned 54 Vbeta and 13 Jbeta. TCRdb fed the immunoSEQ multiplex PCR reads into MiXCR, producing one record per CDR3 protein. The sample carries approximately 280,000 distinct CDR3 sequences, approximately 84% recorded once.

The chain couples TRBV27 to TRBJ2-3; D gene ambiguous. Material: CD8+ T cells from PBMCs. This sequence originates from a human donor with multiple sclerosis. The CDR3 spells CASSSLNRPLTQYF. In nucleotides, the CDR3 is TGTGCCAGCAGTAGCCTGAATAGGCCTCTGACGCAGTATTTT.